This T cell receptor beta chain was documented in a study of blood T cell repertoires in COVID-19. Study overall: COVID-19 samples, acute and convalescent, were from the United States, Italy and Spain. T cells, B-cell-depleted T cells, or PBMCs provided the cDNA or gDNA that served as material.

Sequencing was performed with immunoSEQ multiplex PCR; in TCRdb, only in-frame clones are kept and a portion is missing. Among some 260,000 clones, around 90% were seen once, and the ten largest hold under 1.5%. The V end was cut by 1 base, the J end by 3 bases, with 6 bases between. This CDR3 spans 14 amino acids. Germline V gene sequence: CDR1 LNHNV, CDR2 YYDKDF (reference sequence). Note on this clone: This same CDR3 is encoded by further DNA sequences in the sample.

Sequences were obtained from peripheral blood. The clonotype comes from a man at least 80 years old with acute or convalescent COVID-19. This chain links TRBV15 with TRBJ2-2; tentatively, D is TRBD2 (6 bases). The chain's CDR3 is CATSRASDTGELFF. In DNA form, the CDR3 reads TGTGCCACCAGCAGAGCTAGCGACACCGGGGAGCTGTTTTTT.